The source of this T cell receptor (beta chain) is a study of control samples from healthy donors and cancer patients. Data came from immunoSEQ multiplex PCR; TCRdb stores just in-frame clones and leaves some out. Among 45,000 or so clones listed, 87% were seen once. CDR1 is MGHDK, CDR2 SYGVNS, per germline. The CDR3 spans 15 residues. The ends were cut back, 4 bases at V and 4 bases at J, with 16 bases in the middle. The receptor was isolated from a woman aged 55 to 70 with lung cancer. The chain links TRBV25-1 to TRBJ2-5; possible D gene TRBD1, 5 bases. The sequenced material came from PBMCs. CDR3 sequence reads: CASSVRATLRETQYF. The DNA of the CDR3 is TGTGCCAGCAGTGTCAGGGCCACGTTGAGAGAGACCCAGTACTTC.